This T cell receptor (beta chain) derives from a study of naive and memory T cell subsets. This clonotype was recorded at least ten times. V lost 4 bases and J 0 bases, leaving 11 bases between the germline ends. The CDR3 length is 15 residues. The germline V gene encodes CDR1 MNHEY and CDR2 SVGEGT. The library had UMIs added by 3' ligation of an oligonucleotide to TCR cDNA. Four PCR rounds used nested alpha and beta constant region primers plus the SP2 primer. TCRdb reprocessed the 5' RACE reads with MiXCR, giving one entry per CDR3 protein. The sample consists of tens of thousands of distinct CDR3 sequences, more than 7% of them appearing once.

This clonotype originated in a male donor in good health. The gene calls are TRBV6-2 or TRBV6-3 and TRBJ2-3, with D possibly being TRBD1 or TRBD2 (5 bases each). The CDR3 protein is CASSWGTASTDTQYF. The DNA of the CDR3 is TGTGCCAGCAGTTGGGGGACCGCTAGCACAGATACGCAGTATTTT.